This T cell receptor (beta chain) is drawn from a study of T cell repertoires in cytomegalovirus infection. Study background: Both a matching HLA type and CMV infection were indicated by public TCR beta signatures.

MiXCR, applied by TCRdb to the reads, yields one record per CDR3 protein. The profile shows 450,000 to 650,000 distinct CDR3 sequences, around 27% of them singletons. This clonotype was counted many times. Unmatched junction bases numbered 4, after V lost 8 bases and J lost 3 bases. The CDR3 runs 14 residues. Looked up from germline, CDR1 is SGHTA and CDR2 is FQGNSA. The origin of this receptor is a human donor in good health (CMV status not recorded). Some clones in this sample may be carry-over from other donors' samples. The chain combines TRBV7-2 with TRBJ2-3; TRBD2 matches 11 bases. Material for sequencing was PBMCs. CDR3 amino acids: CASVLAGGTDTQYF. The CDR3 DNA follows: TGTGCCAGCGTGCTAGCGGGAGGAACAGATACGCAGTATTTT.